This T cell receptor beta chain emerged from a study of shared clonotypes between healthy human individuals. General study points: Some naive CD4 clonotypes, roughly 5%, turned up in common across a handful of donors.

Repertoires were generated with immunoSEQ multiplex PCR, while TCRdb's copy carries only in-frame clones and drops some. The sample records roughly 2.1 million clones, around 93% being singletons. CD45RO negativity and positive selection for CCR7 defined naive CD8 cells, a population that excluded terminally differentiated effector memory CD45RA+ cells. About this clone itself: Its target is unknown.

The CDR3 is 14 amino acids. V lost 5 bases and J lost 6; bases outside the gene matches: 9. Germline loops: CDR1 LNHNV, CDR2 YYDKDF (reference sequence). The chain combines TRBV15 with TRBJ2-7; 8 bases are shared with TRBD2. Sequenced material: naive CD8+ T cells from PBMCs. The TCR comes from a man younger than 30 in good health. Some clones in this sample may be carry-over from other donors' samples. The CDR3 DNA sequence: TGTGCCACCAGCGGCCGGACTAGCTATTCCGAGCAGTACTTC. As protein: CATSGRTSYSEQYF.